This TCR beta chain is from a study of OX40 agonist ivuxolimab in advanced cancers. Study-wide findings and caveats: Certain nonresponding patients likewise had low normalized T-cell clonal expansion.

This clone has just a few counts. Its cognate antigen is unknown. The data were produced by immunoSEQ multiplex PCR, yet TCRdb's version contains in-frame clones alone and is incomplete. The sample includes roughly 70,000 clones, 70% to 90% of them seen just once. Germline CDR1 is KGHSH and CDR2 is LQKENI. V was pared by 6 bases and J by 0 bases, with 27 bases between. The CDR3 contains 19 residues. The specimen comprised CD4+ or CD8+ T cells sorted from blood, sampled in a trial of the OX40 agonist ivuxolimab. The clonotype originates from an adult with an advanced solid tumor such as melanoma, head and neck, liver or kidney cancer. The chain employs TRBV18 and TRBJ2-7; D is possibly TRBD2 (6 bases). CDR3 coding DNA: TGTGCCAGCTCTACCAGCGTTAGGAGGGGAAGGGCGCTCTCCTACGAGCAGTACTTC. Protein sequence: CASSTSVRRGRALSYEQYF. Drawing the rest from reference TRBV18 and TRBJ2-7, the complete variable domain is NAGVMQNPRHLVRRRGQEARLRCSPMKGHSHVYWYRQLPEEGLKFMVYLQKENIIDESGMPKERFSAEFPKEGPSILRIQQVVRGDSAAYFCASSTSVRRGRALSYEQYFGPGTRLTVT.